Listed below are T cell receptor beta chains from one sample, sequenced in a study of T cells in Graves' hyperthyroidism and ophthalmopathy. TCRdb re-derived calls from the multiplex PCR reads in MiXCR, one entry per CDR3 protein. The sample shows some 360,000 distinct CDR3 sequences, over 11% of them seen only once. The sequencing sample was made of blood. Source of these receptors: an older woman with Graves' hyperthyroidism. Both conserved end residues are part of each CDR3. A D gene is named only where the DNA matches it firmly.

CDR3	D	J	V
CASSEAGQGMSPLHF	.	TRBJ1-6	TRBV6-1
CASREERGWWDEQFF	.	TRBJ2-1	TRBV5-1
CASRGGLAGTDTQYF	TRBD2	TRBJ2-3	TRBV27
CASSPTVGELFF	.	TRBJ2-2	TRBV5-4
CASSQFAGSYNEQFF	.	TRBJ2-1	TRBV3-1
CASSYASVQETQYF	.	TRBJ2-5	TRBV4-1
CSVEMAGEEAFF	.	TRBJ1-1	TRBV29-1
CASSSWDLGEQYF	.	TRBJ2-7	TRBV13
CASSPLGEGANVLTF	.	TRBJ2-6	TRBV19
CASSLSETVEQFF	.	TRBJ2-1	TRBV12-3/TRBV12-4
CASSPKLGTTGELFF	.	TRBJ2-2	TRBV9
CASSTSTGMGEKLFF	.	TRBJ1-4	TRBV6-2/TRBV6-3
CASSDRDRTYEQYF	.	TRBJ2-7	TRBV6-1
CAISLQGWETQYF	.	TRBJ2-5	TRBV10-3
CASKSGRGRTGELFF	.	TRBJ2-2	TRBV24-1
CASSTTGGTKNIQYF	TRBD1	TRBJ2-4	TRBV2
CASKVQVSTDTQYF	.	TRBJ2-3	TRBV5-1
CASSLAQGDDEQYF	TRBD1	TRBJ2-7	TRBV5-1
CTSSLQVYQPQHF	.	TRBJ1-5	TRBV2
CASSRDLRGSYNEQFF	.	TRBJ2-1	TRBV9
CTSSDPTGGWDEQYF	TRBD2	TRBJ2-7	TRBV5-1
CSARDVAGGPDTQYF	TRBD2	TRBJ2-3	TRBV20-1
CASSPKGQSYEQYF	.	TRBJ2-7	TRBV6-1
CASSGQGTFYEQYF	.	TRBJ2-7	TRBV6-1
CASLRGEENTGELFF	.	TRBJ2-2	TRBV2
CASSLGGDPKGNEQFF	.	TRBJ2-1	TRBV7-7
CASSLESVGNTIYF	.	TRBJ1-3	TRBV11-2
CASSSTGLAGVNEQFF	TRBD2	TRBJ2-1	TRBV7-2
CATDAAREQYF	.	TRBJ2-7	TRBV2
CSASRDTVSTNEKLFF	.	TRBJ1-4	TRBV29-1
CASSVVASGNNEQFF	TRBD2	TRBJ2-1	TRBV9
CASTPSGTSSYEQYF	.	TRBJ2-7	TRBV28
CASSKDRTNIQYF	TRBD1	TRBJ2-4	TRBV11-2
CASSPQGTARSYTF	.	TRBJ1-2	TRBV12-3/TRBV12-4
CASSIRTGAYEQYF	TRBD1	TRBJ2-7	TRBV7-2
CASTLSGQETQYF	.	TRBJ2-5	TRBV7-2
CASSLVGPTNYGYTF	.	TRBJ1-2	TRBV5-1
CASSTGVQALHF	.	TRBJ1-6	TRBV19
CASSTFTGSSYNEQFF	.	TRBJ2-1	TRBV5-1
CASSRTGNEKLFF	.	TRBJ1-4	TRBV2
CASSQRWSPGAYEQYF	.	TRBJ2-7	TRBV3-1
CSARGARDPGYTF	.	TRBJ1-2	TRBV20-1
CALREIAVWDWTQYF	.	TRBJ2-5	TRBV30
CASSTRQPYQPQHF	.	TRBJ1-5	TRBV19
CASSGRTSGYEQYF	TRBD2	TRBJ2-7	TRBV11-2